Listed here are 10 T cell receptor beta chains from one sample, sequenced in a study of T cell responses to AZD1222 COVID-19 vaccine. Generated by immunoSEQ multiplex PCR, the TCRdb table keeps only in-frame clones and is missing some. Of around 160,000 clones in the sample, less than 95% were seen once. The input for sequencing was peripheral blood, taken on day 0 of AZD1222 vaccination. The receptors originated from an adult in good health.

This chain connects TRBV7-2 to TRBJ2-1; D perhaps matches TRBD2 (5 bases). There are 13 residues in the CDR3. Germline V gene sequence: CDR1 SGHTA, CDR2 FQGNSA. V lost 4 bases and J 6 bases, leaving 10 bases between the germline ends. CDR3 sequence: CASSWERINEQFF. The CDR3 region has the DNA TGTGCCAGCAGCTGGGAGAGAATCAATGAGCAGTTCTTC.

The CDR3 DNA reads TGTGCCAGCGGGACTGGATACTATGGCTACACCTTC. This gives the protein CASGTGYYGYTF. V is TRBV6-5 and J is TRBJ1-2; tentative D call: TRBD1 (5 bases). The CDR3 length is 12 residues. V gave up 8 bases and J gave up 3 bases, with 10 bases separating them. Germline-derived CDR1 and CDR2 are MNHEY and SVGAGI.

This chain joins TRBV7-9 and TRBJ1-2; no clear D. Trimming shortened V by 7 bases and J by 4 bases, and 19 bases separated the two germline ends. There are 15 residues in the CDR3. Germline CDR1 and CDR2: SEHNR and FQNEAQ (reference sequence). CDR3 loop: CASTQTSDFLYGYTF. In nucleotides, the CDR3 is TGTGCCAGCACCCAGACCTCGGACTTTCTCTATGGCTACACCTTC. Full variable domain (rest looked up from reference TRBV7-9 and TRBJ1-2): DTGVSQNPRHKITKRGQNVTFRCDPISEHNRLYWYRQTLGQGPEFLTYFQNEAQLEKSRLLSDRFSAERPKGSFSTLEIQRTEQGDSAMYLCASTQTSDFLYGYTFGSGTRLTVV.

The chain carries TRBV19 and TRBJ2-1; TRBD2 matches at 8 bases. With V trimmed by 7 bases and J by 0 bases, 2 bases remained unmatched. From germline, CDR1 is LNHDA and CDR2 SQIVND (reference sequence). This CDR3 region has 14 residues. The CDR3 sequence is CASNSGTSYNEQFF. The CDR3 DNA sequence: TGTGCCAGTAATAGCGGGACCTCCTACAATGAGCAGTTCTTC.

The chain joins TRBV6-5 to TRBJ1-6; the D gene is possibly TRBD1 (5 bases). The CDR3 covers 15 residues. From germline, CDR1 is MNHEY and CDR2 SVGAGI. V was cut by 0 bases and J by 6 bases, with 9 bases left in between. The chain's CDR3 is CASSYSEQANSPLHF. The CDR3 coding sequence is TGTGCCAGCAGTTACTCGGAACAGGCTAATTCACCCCTCCACTTT.

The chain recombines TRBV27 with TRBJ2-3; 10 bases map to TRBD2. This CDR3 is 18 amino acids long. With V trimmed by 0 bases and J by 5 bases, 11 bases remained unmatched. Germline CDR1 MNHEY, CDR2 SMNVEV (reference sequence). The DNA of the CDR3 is TGTGCCAGCAGTTTATCTAGGGGGGTCCTAGCGGGAGTAGATACGCAGTATTTT. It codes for CASSLSRGVLAGVDTQYF.

Here the CDR3 reads CSAKSPGELFF. CDR3 nucleotide sequence: TGCAGCGCCAAATCGCCCGGGGAGCTGTTTTTT. The genes are TRBV29-1 and TRBJ1-4, with D unresolved. The end of the DNA is better explained by TRBJ2-2, so the J call may be wrong. The CDR3 covers 11 residues. Per germline, CDR1 SQVTM and CDR2 ANQGSEA.

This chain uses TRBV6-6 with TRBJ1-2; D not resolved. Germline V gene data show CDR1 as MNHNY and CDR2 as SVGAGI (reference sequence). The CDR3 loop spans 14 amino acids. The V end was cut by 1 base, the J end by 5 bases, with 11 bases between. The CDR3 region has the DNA TGTGCCAGCAGTTACTTGTCTGACCGATATGGCTACACCTTC. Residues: CASSYLSDRYGYTF.

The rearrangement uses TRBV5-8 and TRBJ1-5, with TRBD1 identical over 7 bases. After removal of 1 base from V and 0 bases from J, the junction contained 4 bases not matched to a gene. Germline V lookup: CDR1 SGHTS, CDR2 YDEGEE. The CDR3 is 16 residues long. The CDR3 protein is CASSLSGGYSNQPQHF. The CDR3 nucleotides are TGTGCCAGCAGCTTGTCAGGGGGATATAGCAATCAGCCCCAGCATTTT.

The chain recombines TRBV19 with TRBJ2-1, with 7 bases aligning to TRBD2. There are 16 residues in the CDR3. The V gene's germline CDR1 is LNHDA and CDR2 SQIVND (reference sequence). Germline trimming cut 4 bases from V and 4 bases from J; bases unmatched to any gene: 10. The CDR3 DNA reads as TGTGCCAGTAGTACCGCTAGCGGTGTTGGGTACAATGAGCAGTTCTTC. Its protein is CASSTASGVGYNEQFF.